A selection of T cell receptor beta chains follows, all from one sample in a study of T cells after yellow fever vaccination. TCRdb redid the calling of the 5' RACE reads with MiXCR, one entry per CDR3 protein. The sample lists some 250,000 distinct CDR3 sequences, less than 9% occurring once. The input for sequencing was CD4+ T cells sorted from PBMCs, taken 15 days after the yellow fever booster vaccination. The source of these receptors is a man in his thirties or forties who received the YFV17D yellow fever vaccine. Both conserved end residues are part of each CDR3. Fields, in order: CDR3 DNA, CDR3 protein, clone size, J gene, D gene, V gene. D genes are given only for firm matches. Some rows have no size entry. The others give once, few or many, or a class for an expanded clone.

TGTGCCAGTAGTCTCCCCGGTGGGAGCGGGCTTGCGGCACCCAATGAGCAGTTCTTC CASSLPGGSGLAAPNEQFF few TRBJ2-1 - TRBV19
TGCGCCAGCAGCCCGGACTACATCTCCTACAATGAGCAGTTCTTC CASSPDYISYNEQFF - TRBJ2-1 - TRBV4-3
TGCAGTGCCCGGTCACAGGGGCCGGGGGAGACCCAGTACTTC CSARSQGPGETQYF many TRBJ2-5 TRBD1 TRBV20-1
TGTGCCAGCAGTGAGAGGTCAGGGAGGGAGCACGAGCAGTACTTC CASSERSGREHEQYF many TRBJ2-7 TRBD2 TRBV2
TGTGCCAGCAGCAGCTTTCGGGGAAGCCGACATGAAAAACTGTTTTTT CASSSFRGSRHEKLFF many TRBJ1-4 - TRBV12-3/TRBV12-4
TGTGCCAGTAGTACGACAGGGGCCGCCCAGCCCCAGCATTTT CASSTTGAAQPQHF many TRBJ1-5 TRBD1 TRBV19
TGCAGTGTGAGGAGGGTTTATGGCTACACCTTC CSVRRVYGYTF many TRBJ1-2 - TRBV20-1
TGTGCCAGCAGCTTACCAGGGGTCGGAAACACCATATATTTT CASSLPGVGNTIYF many TRBJ1-3 - TRBV7-2
TGCATCGGGACTAGCGGGAGTGTAGATACGCAGTATTTT CIGTSGSVDTQYF - TRBJ2-3 TRBD2 TRBV29-1
TGCGCCAGCAGCTTGGGCGGGAGGCCGTCCGAGCAGTACTTC CASSLGGRPSEQYF - TRBJ2-7 TRBD2 TRBV5-1
TGTGCCAGCAGTAAAGCAGGGTCTAGCACAGATACGCAGTATTTT CASSKAGSSTDTQYF many TRBJ2-3 - TRBV12-3/TRBV12-4
TGTGCCAGCAGCTTAGCGCCGCCACCCGGGAATGAGCAGTTCTTC CASSLAPPPGNEQFF many TRBJ2-1 - TRBV7-2
TGTGCCATCAGTGATATGGGCGCCGTGGCCCAGTACTTC CAISDMGAVAQYF - TRBJ2-5 - TRBV10-3
TGCGCCAGCCGGCTACGGTGGGATGAGCAGTTCTTC CASRLRWDEQFF many TRBJ2-1 - TRBV5-1
TGCAGTGCTACCACCACAGGGAGGCCCGGGGAGCTGTTTTTT CSATTTGRPGELFF many TRBJ2-2 - TRBV20-1
TGCGCCAGCAGCCTTGCGGGTGCTCCTGAGACCCAGTACTTC CASSLAGAPETQYF many TRBJ2-5 - TRBV4-3
TGTGCCAGCAGTTACTCAAGCGCGGACTATGGCTACACCTTC CASSYSSADYGYTF many TRBJ1-2 - TRBV6-5
TGCGCCAGCAGCACAGTAGCGGGTAGCTCCCTTACGCAGTATTTT CASSTVAGSSLTQYF few TRBJ2-3 TRBD2 TRBV5-1
TGCAGCGCGATGACGCCTAGGCACAATGAGCAGTTCTTC CSAMTPRHNEQFF many TRBJ2-1 - TRBV29-1
TGTGCCAGCACCGTGGAGGCAGATGAAAAACTGTTTTTT CASTVEADEKLFF - TRBJ1-4 - TRBV2
TGTGCCAGCAGCTTCACAGGGGGCATCGGGGAGCTGTTTTTT CASSFTGGIGELFF few TRBJ2-2 TRBD1 TRBV7-2
TGTGCCAGCAGCCACTCCGGGACTAGAACCACAGATACGCAGTATTTT CASSHSGTRTTDTQYF many TRBJ2-3 TRBD2 TRBV3-1
TGTGCCAGCACCATACGGACTAGCGGCCGCTACGAGCAGTACTTC CASTIRTSGRYEQYF many TRBJ2-7 TRBD2 TRBV12-3/TRBV12-4
TGCAGCGTTGTAGGTTATGGGGCCCCCACAAATACGCAGTATTTT CSVVGYGAPTNTQYF few TRBJ2-3 - TRBV29-1
TGCGCCAGCAGCTCCTATCCGACAGGGAGCTCTGGAAACACCATATATTTT CASSSYPTGSSGNTIYF - TRBJ1-3 TRBD1 TRBV5-1
TGTGCCAGCAGCCCCCATGGGGGAAGGTACGAGCAGTACTTC CASSPHGGRYEQYF few TRBJ2-7 - TRBV7-9
TGTGCCACCAGCAGAGTTGAGAGTGTGGACCCCTACGAGCAGTACTTC CATSRVESVDPYEQYF few TRBJ2-7 - TRBV15
TGCAGTGCCCGGACAGGGGGCAATAGCAATCAGCCCCAGCATTTT CSARTGGNSNQPQHF few TRBJ1-5 TRBD1 TRBV20-1
TGTGCCAGCAGTTTAGGAGGGACAGTAGGTTCACCCCTCCACTTT CASSLGGTVGSPLHF - TRBJ1-6 TRBD1 TRBV12-3/TRBV12-4
TGCAGTGCTCCGGGGCAGCGAGAGACCCAGTACTTC CSAPGQRETQYF - TRBJ2-5 - TRBV20-1
TGTGCCAGCAAACACGAGCAGTACTTC CASKHEQYF - TRBJ2-7 - TRBV25-1
TGCAGTGCTAGTTTGCAGCGGGACTACAATGAGCAGTTCTTC CSASLQRDYNEQFF many TRBJ2-1 TRBD2 TRBV20-1
TGCAGTGCTAGTGGTCTAGACTACGAGCAGTACTTC CSASGLDYEQYF few TRBJ2-7 - TRBV20-1
TGTGCCAGCAGCTTAAGACGTTCCTTCGGGCCAAACGAGACCCAGTACTTC CASSLRRSFGPNETQYF few TRBJ2-5 - TRBV7-8
TGTGCCAGCAGCTTGGATGGCCCTAGCTCTGGGGCCAACGTCCTGACTTTC CASSLDGPSSGANVLTF - TRBJ2-6 - TRBV5-5
TGTGCCAGCAGCGTAGCTACCCTCTCCCCCCAAGAGACCCAGTACTTC CASSVATLSPQETQYF many TRBJ2-5 - TRBV9
TGTGCCAGCAGCGTGACAGGACGGAACACTGAAGCTTTCTTT CASSVTGRNTEAFF - TRBJ1-1 - TRBV12-3/TRBV12-4
TGTGCCTCAGGGGACTTCGTCGATGAGCAGTTCTTC CASGDFVDEQFF - TRBJ2-1 - TRBV30
TGTGCCAGCAGGGACCAGTCCTACAATGAGCAGTTCTTC CASRDQSYNEQFF - TRBJ2-1 - TRBV6-1
TGTGCCAGCAGGACTAGCGGGAGTCTCACCGGGGAGCTGTTTTTT CASRTSGSLTGELFF - TRBJ2-2 TRBD2 TRBV12-3/TRBV12-4
TGTGCCCTCGGACCCCCTCAGGGAGAGACCCAGTACTTC CALGPPQGETQYF - TRBJ2-5 - TRBV6-6
TGTGCCGGCAGGGACATACAAGATACGCAGTATTTT CAGRDIQDTQYF - TRBJ2-3 - TRBV7-9
TGCAGTGCTAGTCAGGTCTCGAACACTGAAGCTTTCTTT CSASQVSNTEAFF - TRBJ1-1 - TRBV20-1
TGTGCCAGCAGCACCCCGACAGGACAAGAGACCCAGTACTTC CASSTPTGQETQYF - TRBJ2-5 - TRBV5-4
TGTGCCAGCGGGGTGGGAGCGGGAGCCGCTTACGAGCAGTACTTC CASGVGAGAAYEQYF few TRBJ2-7 TRBD2 TRBV7-2
TGTGCCAGCAGCTTCGGACCCCAGGGGCAGCCCCAGCATTTT CASSFGPQGQPQHF - TRBJ1-5 - TRBV7-2
TGCGCCAGCAGCCGTTCCGGGACAGGGGTCGACGAGCAGTACTTC CASSRSGTGVDEQYF few TRBJ2-7 TRBD1 TRBV4-3
TGTGCCAGCAGCCAAAGGACTGCCGGGGAGCTGTTTTTT CASSQRTAGELFF - TRBJ2-2 - TRBV3-1
TGCGCCAGCAGTCAAGCCCACGGGACAGGGTGGTTTGCGGGAGAGGCCGGGGAGCTGTTTTTT CASSQAHGTGWFAGEAGELFF few TRBJ2-2 TRBD1 TRBV23-1
TGTGCCAGCGGTCTGACAGGGGTAGGGCAGCCCCAGCATTTT CASGLTGVGQPQHF many TRBJ1-5 TRBD1 TRBV6-6
TGTGCCAGCATGAGGGCTTACTCTGGAAACACCATATATTTT CASMRAYSGNTIYF few TRBJ1-3 - TRBV7-2